This T cell receptor (beta chain) was recovered during a study of PD-1 blockade in classical Hodgkin lymphoma. About the research overall: Patients received nivolumab 3 mg/kg intravenously every 2 weeks. Study-level findings and limits: The repertoire differences lack a defined cause, possibly disease activity or prior therapy.

V shed 6 bases, J shed 5 bases, and the junction held 9 bases outside the gene matches. From germline, CDR1 is ENHRY and CDR2 SYGVKD. The CDR3 has 14 amino acids. Here immunoSEQ multiplex PCR was the method, and the copy in TCRdb shows in-frame clones only, minus some. The table has some 100,000 clones, approximately 92% seen once. No patient escaped relapse after autologous stem cell transplantation, and brentuximab vedotin exposure varied. Patients showed best responses of complete response, partial response or progressive disease. In its sample, this clone was seen once. Its antigen is unknown. V is TRBV10-3 and J is TRBJ2-7; 8 nucleotides align to TRBD1. This receptor was taken from a human donor with classical Hodgkin lymphoma. The sample here was peripheral blood mononuclear cells (PBMCs), taken at baseline. The CDR3 here is CAIRFTAGGDEQYF. CDR3 nucleotide sequence: TGTGCCATCAGATTTACCGCAGGGGGCGACGAGCAGTACTTC.